The 16 T cell receptor beta chains below were found in one sample sequenced in a study of Ad26.COV2.S vaccination and SARS-CoV-2 variants. The treatment: some 20 received Ad26.COV2.S at low or high dose, single or two shots; roughly five received placebo; per-sample allocation not given. Specimen acquisition occurred on day 63 following the initial vaccine or placebo injection. Sequenced by immunoSEQ multiplex PCR; TCRdb stores in-frame clones only, minus some. The sample records roughly 680,000 clones, more than 80% being singletons. This material consisted of peripheral blood, taken in a trial of Ad26.COV2.S vaccine versus placebo. The source of these receptors is a person aged 18-65 years who received the Ad26.COV2.S COVID-19 vaccine or a placebo.

The genes are TRBV6-2 or TRBV6-3 and TRBJ2-5; possible D gene TRBD2, 5 bases. V was shortened by 4 bases and J by 1 base, with 13 bases between the two germline ends. The germline V gene has CDR1 MNHEY and CDR2 SVGEGT. The CDR3 sequence is 15 residues long. Written as DNA, the CDR3 is TGTGCCAGCAGTTCCCTCCAGGACTTCCAAGAGACCCAGTACTTC. It codes for CASSSLQDFQETQYF.

This clone has just one count. This chain links TRBV6-2 or TRBV6-3 with TRBJ1-5; TRBD1 is a possible D gene (6 bases). V lost 0 bases and J 3 bases, leaving 12 bases between the germline ends. The CDR3 has 16 residues. Per the germline V gene, CDR1 is MNHEY and CDR2 is SVGEGT. CDR3 protein: CASSYSIRDNNQPQHF. CDR3 nucleotides: TGTGCCAGCAGTTACTCGATCCGGGACAACAATCAGCCCCAGCATTTT.

V is TRBV4-3 and J is TRBJ2-2; no firm D call. The V end lost 0 bases, the J end lost 4 bases, and 9 bases lay between the germline ends. CDR1 and CDR2 from the germline V gene are LGHNA and YSLEER. CDR3 size: 15 residues. The CDR3 sequence is CASSQDVGVTGELFF. Written as DNA, the CDR3 is TGCGCCAGCAGCCAAGATGTCGGCGTCACCGGGGAGCTGTTTTTT.

The chain links TRBV10-3 to TRBJ2-6, with 7 positions matching TRBD2. Germline V gene data show CDR1 as ENHRY and CDR2 as SYGVKD. The CDR3 spans 15 residues. Trimming at V came to 6 bases and at J to 2 bases, leaving 4 bases not matched to a gene. The CDR3 DNA is TGTGCCATCAGGGGCGGGAGTGCTGGGGCCAACGTCCTGACTTTC. It is translated as CAIRGGSAGANVLTF.

The sample holds a few counts of this clone. Other DNA sequences in the same sample also yield this CDR3. The gene calls are TRBV24-1 and TRBJ2-5, with 8 bases matching TRBD1. Germline loops: CDR1 KGHDR, CDR2 SFDVKD. CDR3 size: 14 residues. Trimming at V came to 2 bases and at J to 4 bases, leaving 2 bases not matched to a gene. The CDR3 region is CATSDSGGGETQYF. For the CDR3, the DNA is TGTGCCACCAGTGATTCAGGGGGCGGAGAGACCCAGTACTTC.

The chain uses TRBV19 and TRBJ1-4, with 7 bases aligning to TRBD1. Germline CDR1 LNHDA, CDR2 SQIVND (reference sequence). Trimming at V came to 5 bases and at J to 0 bases, leaving 3 bases not matched to a gene. The CDR3 consists of 15 residues. CDR3 residues: CASSGTGATNEKLFF. The CDR3 DNA sequence: TGTGCCAGTAGTGGAACAGGGGCAACTAATGAAAAACTGTTTTTT. Variable domain in full (rest from reference TRBV19 and TRBJ1-4): DGGITQSPKYLFRKEGQNVTLSCEQNLNHDAMYWYRQDPGQGLRLIYYSQIVNDFQKGDIAEGYSVSREKKESFPLTVTSAQKNPTAFYLCASSGTGATNEKLFFGSGTQLSVL.

This clone was recorded once. This chain uses TRBV12-3 or TRBV12-4 with TRBJ1-1, with D hard to call. V lost 3 bases, J lost 5 bases, and 10 bases lay in between. The CDR3 length is 13 residues. CDR3 protein: CASSLAGRTEAFF. In DNA form, the CDR3 reads TGTGCCAGCAGTTTGGCTGGTCGGACTGAAGCTTTCTTT.

This clone has a single count. V gene TRBV6-2 or TRBV6-3 combines with J gene TRBJ1-2; unclear D gene. V lost 2 bases and J lost 8, with 6 bases in between. The CDR3 consists of 11 residues. Germline CDR1 MNHEY, CDR2 SVGEGT. The CDR3 is CASSYKGGYTF. In DNA form, the CDR3 reads TGTGCCAGCAGTTACAAAGGGGGCTACACCTTC.

The gene calls are TRBV18 and TRBJ1-4; 7 bases agree with TRBD1. This CDR3 is 19 amino acids long. The V and J ends lost 3 bases and 5 bases, in that order; junction bases with no gene match: 18. Germline V gives CDR1 KGHSH, CDR2 LQKENI. The DNA for the CDR3 is TGTGCCAGCTCACCCAACGAGACACCCCACGGGACAGAGAATGAAAAACTGTTTTTT. Translating it yields CASSPNETPHGTENEKLFF.

Only one count was recorded for this clone. This chain connects TRBV3-1 (or the pseudogene TRBV3-2) to TRBJ1-1; D gene unclear. CDR1 and CDR2 (germline): LGHDT, YNNKEL (reference sequence). Trimming shortened V by 0 bases and J by 8 bases, and 10 bases separated the two germline ends. CDR3 size: 13 residues. As DNA, the CDR3 is TGTGCCAGCAGCCAAGAGGGGATTAGGGAAGCTTTCTTT. As protein: CASSQEGIREAFF.

The V and J genes are TRBV5-5 and TRBJ2-1; D possibly corresponds to TRBD2 (6 bases). Germline V gives CDR1 SGHKS, CDR2 YYEKEE (reference sequence). The ends were cut back, 0 bases at V and 2 bases at J, with 9 bases in the middle. This CDR3 comprises 15 residues. Written as DNA, the CDR3 is TGTGCCAGCAGCTTGGTGGCGGGAACCTACAATGAGCAGTTCTTC. Translation: CASSLVAGTYNEQFF.

This chain joins TRBV5-4 and TRBJ2-1; 7 bases fit TRBD2. The CDR3 is made up of 16 amino acids. The V segment lost 7 bases and the J segment 1 base; nucleotides outside the gene matches: 11. CDR1 is SGHNT and CDR2 is YYREEE in the germline V gene (reference sequence). DNA for the CDR3: TGTGCCAGCGGTCCGCGGGAGCTAAGGTCCTACAATGAGCAGTTCTTC. The encoded protein is CASGPRELRSYNEQFF. Full variable domain (remainder filled in from reference TRBV5-4 and TRBJ2-1): ETGVTQSPTHLIKTRGQQVTLRCSSQSGHNTVSWYQQALGQGPQFIFQYYREEENGRGNFPPRFSGLQFPNYSSELNVNALELDDSALYLCASGPRELRSYNEQFFGPGTRLTVL.

The sample holds a few counts of this clone. The chain couples TRBV9 to TRBJ2-2, with D hard to call. The CDR3 runs to 15 residues. V was trimmed by 1 base and J by 2 bases, leaving 9 bases between them. CDR1 and CDR2 from the germline V gene are SGDLS and YYNGEE. CDR3 sequence: CASSVNWRNTGELFF. DNA of the CDR3: TGTGCCAGCAGCGTAAATTGGCGCAACACCGGGGAGCTGTTTTTT.

The chain's CDR3 is CASSFSPQRGETGNEQFF. CDR3 in DNA: TGTGCCAGCAGCTTTTCCCCTCAGCGAGGAGAAACCGGGAATGAGCAGTTCTTC. V usage is TRBV11-2 and J usage is TRBJ2-1; the D is unclear. CDR1 and CDR2 from the germline V gene are SGHAT and FQNNGV. Trimming left V 3 bases short and J 7 bases short, with 25 bases between. The CDR3 is 18 residues long.

The chain employs TRBV7-2 and TRBJ1-3; D unresolved. The germline V and J ends were trimmed by 5 bases and 0 bases, with 11 bases remaining between them. The length of the CDR3 is 15 residues. CDR1 is SGHTA and CDR2 is FQGNSA in the germline V gene. The CDR3 DNA sequence: TGTGCCAGCAGCGCCGACGTTCTCTCTGGAAACACCATATATTTT. It is translated as CASSADVLSGNTIYF.

CDR3 coding DNA: TGTGCCAGCACTGCGTTGGGTAGGCCCGATAATGAAAAACTGTTTTTT. It is translated as CASTALGRPDNEKLFF. The rearrangement uses TRBV27 and TRBJ1-4, with unresolved D. The CDR3 loop spans 16 amino acids. CDR1 and CDR2 (germline): MNHEY, SMNVEV (reference sequence). The V gene lost 7 bases and the J gene lost 4 bases, with 19 bases spanning the gap. The full variable domain, in which reference TRBV27 and TRBJ1-4 provide the parts outside the CDR3, is EAQVTQNPRYLITVTGKKLTVTCSQNMNHEYMSWYRQDPGLGLRQIYYSMNVEVTDKGDVPEGYKVSRKEKRNFPLILESPSPNQTSLYFCASTALGRPDNEKLFFGSGTQLSVL.